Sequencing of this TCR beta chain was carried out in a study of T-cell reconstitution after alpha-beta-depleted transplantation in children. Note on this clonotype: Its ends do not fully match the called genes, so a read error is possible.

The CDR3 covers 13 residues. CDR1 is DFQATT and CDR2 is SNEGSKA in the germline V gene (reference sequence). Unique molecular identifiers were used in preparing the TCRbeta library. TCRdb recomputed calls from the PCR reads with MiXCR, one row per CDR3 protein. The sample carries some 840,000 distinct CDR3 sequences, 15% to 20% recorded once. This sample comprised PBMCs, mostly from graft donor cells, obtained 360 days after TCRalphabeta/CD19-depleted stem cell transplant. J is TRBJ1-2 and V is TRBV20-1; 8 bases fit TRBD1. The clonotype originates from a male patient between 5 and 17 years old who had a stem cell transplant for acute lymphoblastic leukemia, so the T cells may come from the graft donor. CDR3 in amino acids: CCARKGQGYGYTF. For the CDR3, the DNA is TGCTGTGCTAGAAAAGGACAGGGCTATGGCTACACCTTC.